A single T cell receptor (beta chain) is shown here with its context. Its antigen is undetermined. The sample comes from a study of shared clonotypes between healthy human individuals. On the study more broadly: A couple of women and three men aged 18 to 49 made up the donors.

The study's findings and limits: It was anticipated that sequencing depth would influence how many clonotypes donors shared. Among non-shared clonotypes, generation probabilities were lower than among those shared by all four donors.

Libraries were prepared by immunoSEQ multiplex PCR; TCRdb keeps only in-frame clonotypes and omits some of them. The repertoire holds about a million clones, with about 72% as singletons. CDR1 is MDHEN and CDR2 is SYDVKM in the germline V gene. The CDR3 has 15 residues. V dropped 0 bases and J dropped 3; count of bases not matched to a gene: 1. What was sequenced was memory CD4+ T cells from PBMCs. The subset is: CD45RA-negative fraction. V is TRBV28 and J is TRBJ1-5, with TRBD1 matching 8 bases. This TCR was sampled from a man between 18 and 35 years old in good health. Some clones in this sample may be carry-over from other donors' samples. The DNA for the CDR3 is TGTGCCAGCAGTTTATGGGACAGGGCCAATCAGCCCCAGCATTTT. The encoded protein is CASSLWDRANQPQHF.